The following is a T cell receptor beta chain sequence with its context. Its target is unknown. The data were obtained in a study of CD8 T cells in Susac syndrome. Regarding the study as a whole: The authors acknowledged that their TCR sequencing and HLA analysis involved a relatively small number of individuals. CD8+ clones in Susac expanded most in TEMRA cells and active patients.

This CDR3 is built from 15 residues. Trimming took off 5 bases at V and 0 bases at J, with 13 bases between the two ends. The germline gives CDR1 SEHNR, CDR2 FQNEAQ (reference sequence). CD8+ and CD4+ T cells from blood underwent TCR beta sequencing, which was carried out in a high-throughput format. The RNA input was roughly 0.45 to 1 ug, and it was reverse transcribed with random hexamers. One entry per CDR3 protein, called by TCRdb with MiXCR from the immunoSEQ multiplex PCR reads. The sample lists roughly 86,000 distinct CDR3 sequences, around 96% occurring once. The receptor comes from a human donor with Susac syndrome. The chain has TRBV7-9 and TRBJ2-5; tentatively, D is TRBD1 (5 bases). The sequenced sample consisted of CD8+ T cells from PBMCs. CDR3 sequence: CASSLLDSYQETQYF. The CDR3 DNA reads as TGTGCCAGCAGCCTACTTGACAGCTACCAAGAGACCCAGTACTTC.